The source of this T cell receptor beta chain is a study of a mutant IDH1 vaccine in newly diagnosed glioma (dated by TCRdb to the early 2020s). About the full investigation: Eight vaccinations were administered to patients in weeks 1, 3, 5, 7, 11, 15, 19 and 23, corresponding to visits V03 through V10. Peripheral blood was drawn at six visits: V03 (baseline), V05, V07, V10, V12 and V13. In the chemotherapy-containing groups, vaccination started alongside temozolomide cycles, whereas in patients who had radiotherapy alone it started 4-6 weeks after radiotherapy. Prior to enrollment, standard therapy consisting of radiotherapy alone, temozolomide alone, or radiochemotherapy with temozolomide had been administered to patients, with the combination being received by most patients. Longitudinal TCRB deep sequencing was performed for about two dozen treated patients wherever samples were available for exploratory analyses. Of the roughly 31 treated patients, about 62% were male and approximately 40% were female, and the mean age was 40.4 years. The paper's findings and limits, for the study overall: Pseudoprogression seemed to be unrelated to changes in the top peripheral T cell clonotypes found by TCRB sequencing. It was noted by the authors that analyses of patient blood samples could not be reproduced owing to sample limitations. Immune responses induced by the vaccine were seen in around 93% of patients across multiple MHC alleles. Availability determined which PBMC samples were chosen for TCRB deep sequencing.

The label giving this sample's time point can be read as: week 5, during vaccination. A 20-mer mutant IDH1 peptide at 300 micrograms in Montanide made up each vaccine dose, which was injected subcutaneously together with topical imiquimod. All donors had newly diagnosed IDH1-mutant astrocytomas of WHO grade 3 or 4 that showed loss of nuclear ATRX. The samples were drawn from NOA16, a multicentre, single-arm, open-label phase I trial in Germany that tested a mutant IDH1 peptide vaccine in humans for the first time. Genomic DNA for TCRB sequencing was extracted from EDTA blood using the DNeasy Blood and Tissue Kit. On this clone itself: It lacks a known antigen. Base quality data are lacking; no much larger clone is found one base away.

The V end loses 4 bases and the J end loses 0 bases, and a stretch of 8 bases separates them. CDR1 and CDR2 (SGDLS, YYNGEE) derive from the germline V gene. Taken from cysteine to phenylalanine, the CDR3 has 13 residues. Only the CDR3 part of the read is kept: 39 bases, read in frame from the first base. The library came from the immunoSEQ multiplex PCR assay. Following the manufacturer's protocol, the hsTCRB Kit was used to amplify rearranged TCR beta chain sequences. TCRB libraries were sequenced on an Illumina MiSeq. For the original study's pipeline: Demultiplexing, trimming and gene mapping were performed with the kit vendor's proprietary platform. TCRdb re-hosts the immuneACCESS table, in-frame sequences only. Its copies lack some clones; in the studies checked, an unresolved V gene accounts for under half of them, and the cause for the rest is not known. The V and J calls and clone size come from that table; D and trimming were worked out from the DNA. For this sample the table gives roughly 28,000 clones, of which around 89% were detected only once. Together, the top ten hold around 18% of the sample.

The sequence came from a man between 18 and 35 years old with glioma. Here the sequenced sample was PBMCs, taken from a glioma patient whose treatment included an IDH1 peptide vaccine. The V and J segments used are TRBV9 and TRBJ2-7; the D gene lacks a confident call. The CDR3 amino acid sequence is: CASSPWDSYEQYF. At the DNA level, the sequence is TGTGCCAGCAGCCCTTGGGACTCCTACGAGCAGTACTTC.